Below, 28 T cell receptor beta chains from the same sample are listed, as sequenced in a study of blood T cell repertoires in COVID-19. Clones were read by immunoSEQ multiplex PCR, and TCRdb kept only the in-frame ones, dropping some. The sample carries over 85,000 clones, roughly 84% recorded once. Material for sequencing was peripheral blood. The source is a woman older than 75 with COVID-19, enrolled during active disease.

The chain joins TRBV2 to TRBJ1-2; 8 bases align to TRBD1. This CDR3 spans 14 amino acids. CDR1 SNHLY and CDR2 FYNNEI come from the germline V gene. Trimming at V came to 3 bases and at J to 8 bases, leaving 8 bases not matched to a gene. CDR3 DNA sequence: TGTGCCAGCAGTGATAGGGCAGGGGGCCAAGGCTACACCTTC. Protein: CASSDRAGGQGYTF.

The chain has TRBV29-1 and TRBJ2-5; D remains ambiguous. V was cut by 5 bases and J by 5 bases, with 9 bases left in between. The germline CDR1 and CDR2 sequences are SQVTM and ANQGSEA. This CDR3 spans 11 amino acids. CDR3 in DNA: TGCAGCGTTACAGTAAGGGAGACCCAGTACTTC. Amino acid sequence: CSVTVRETQYF.

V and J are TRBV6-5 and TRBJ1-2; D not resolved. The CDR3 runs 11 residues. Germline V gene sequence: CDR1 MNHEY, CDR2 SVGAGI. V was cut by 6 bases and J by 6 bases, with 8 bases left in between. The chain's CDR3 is CASRLGDGYTF. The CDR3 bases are TGTGCCAGCAGACTGGGAGATGGCTACACCTTC.

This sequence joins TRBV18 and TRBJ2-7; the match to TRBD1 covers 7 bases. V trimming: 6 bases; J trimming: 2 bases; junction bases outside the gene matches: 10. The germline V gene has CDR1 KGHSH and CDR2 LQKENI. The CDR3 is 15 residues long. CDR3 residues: CASSHYRDSPYEQYF. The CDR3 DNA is TGTGCCAGCTCGCATTACCGGGACAGCCCCTACGAGCAGTACTTC.

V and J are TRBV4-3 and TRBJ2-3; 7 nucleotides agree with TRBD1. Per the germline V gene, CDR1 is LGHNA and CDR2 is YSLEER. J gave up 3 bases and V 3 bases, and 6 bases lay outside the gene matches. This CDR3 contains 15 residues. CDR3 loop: CASSQWTGGTDTQYF. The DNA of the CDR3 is TGCGCCAGCAGCCAGTGGACAGGAGGTACAGATACGCAGTATTTT.

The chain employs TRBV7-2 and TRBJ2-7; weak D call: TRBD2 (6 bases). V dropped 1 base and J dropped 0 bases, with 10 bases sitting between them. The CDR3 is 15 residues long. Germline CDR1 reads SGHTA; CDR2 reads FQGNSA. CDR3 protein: CASSLEPSVSYEQYF. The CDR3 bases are TGTGCCAGCAGCTTAGAACCTAGCGTCTCCTACGAGCAGTACTTC.

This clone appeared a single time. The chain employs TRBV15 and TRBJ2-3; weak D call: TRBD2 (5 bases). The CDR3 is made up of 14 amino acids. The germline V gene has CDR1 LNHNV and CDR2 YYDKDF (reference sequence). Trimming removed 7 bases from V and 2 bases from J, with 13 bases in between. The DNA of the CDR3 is TGTGCCACCACGAAACTCGGGAACACAGATACGCAGTATTTT. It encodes CATTKLGNTDTQYF.

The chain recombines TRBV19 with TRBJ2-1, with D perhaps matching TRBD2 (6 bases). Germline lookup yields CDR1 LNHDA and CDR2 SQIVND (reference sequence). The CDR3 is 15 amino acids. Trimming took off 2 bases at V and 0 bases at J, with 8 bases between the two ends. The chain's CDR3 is CASSISGSSYNEQFF. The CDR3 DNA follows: TGTGCCAGTAGTATATCCGGGAGCTCCTACAATGAGCAGTTCTTC.

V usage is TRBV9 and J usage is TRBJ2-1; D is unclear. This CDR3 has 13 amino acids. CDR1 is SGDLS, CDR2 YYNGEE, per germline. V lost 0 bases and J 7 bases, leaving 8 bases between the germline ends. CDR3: CASSVGTENEQFF. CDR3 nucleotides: TGTGCCAGCAGCGTAGGCACGGAGAATGAGCAGTTCTTC.

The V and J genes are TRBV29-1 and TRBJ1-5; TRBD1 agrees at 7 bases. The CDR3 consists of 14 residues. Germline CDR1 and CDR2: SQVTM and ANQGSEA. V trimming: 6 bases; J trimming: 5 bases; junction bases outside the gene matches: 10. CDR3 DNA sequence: TGCAGCGTGAGGGGGCCAAACTTGGATCAGCCCCAGCATTTT. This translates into CSVRGPNLDQPQHF. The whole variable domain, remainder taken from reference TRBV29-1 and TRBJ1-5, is SAVISQKPSRDICQRGTSLTIQCQVDSQVTMMFWYRQQPGQSLTLIATANQGSEATYESGFVIDKFPISRPNLTFSTLTVSNMSPEDSSIYLCSVRGPNLDQPQHFGDGTRLSIL.

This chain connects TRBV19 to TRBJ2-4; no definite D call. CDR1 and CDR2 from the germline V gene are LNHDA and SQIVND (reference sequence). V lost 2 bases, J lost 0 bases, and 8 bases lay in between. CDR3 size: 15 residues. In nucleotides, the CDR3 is TGTGCCAGTAGTATACAGGCCTCAGCCAAAAACATTCAGTACTTC. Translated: CASSIQASAKNIQYF.

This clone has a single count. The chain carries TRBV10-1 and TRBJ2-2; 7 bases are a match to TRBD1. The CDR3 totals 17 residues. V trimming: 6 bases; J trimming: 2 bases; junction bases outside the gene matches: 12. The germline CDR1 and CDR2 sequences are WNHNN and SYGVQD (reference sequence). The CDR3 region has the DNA TGCGCCAGCAGCAGATGCCCTCCAGGGGGTAACACCGGGGAGCTGTTTTTT. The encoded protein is CASSRCPPGGNTGELFF.

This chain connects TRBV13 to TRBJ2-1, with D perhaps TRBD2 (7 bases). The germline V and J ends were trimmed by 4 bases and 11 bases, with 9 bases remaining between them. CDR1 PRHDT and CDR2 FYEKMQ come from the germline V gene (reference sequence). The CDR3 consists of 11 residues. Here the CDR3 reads CASSYGGQQFF. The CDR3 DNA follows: TGTGCCAGCAGCTACGGGGGGCAGCAGTTCTTC.

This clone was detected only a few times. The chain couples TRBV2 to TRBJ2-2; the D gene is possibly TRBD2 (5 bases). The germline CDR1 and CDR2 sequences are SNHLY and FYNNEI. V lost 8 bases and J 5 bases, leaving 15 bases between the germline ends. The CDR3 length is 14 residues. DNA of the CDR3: TGTGCCAGCCTCTTTGGGAGTGGTACCGGGGAGCTGTTTTTT. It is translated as CASLFGSGTGELFF.

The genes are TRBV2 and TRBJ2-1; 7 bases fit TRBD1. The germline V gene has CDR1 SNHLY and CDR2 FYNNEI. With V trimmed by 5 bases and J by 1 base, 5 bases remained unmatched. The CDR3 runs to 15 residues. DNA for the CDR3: TGTGCCAGCAGTTACAGGGGCGCTTCCTACAATGAGCAGTTCTTC. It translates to CASSYRGASYNEQFF.

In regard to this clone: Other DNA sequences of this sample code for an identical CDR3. The CDR3 DNA follows: TGTGCCAGCAGTTTAGGGGGGACAGGGGGCTACAATGAGCAGTTCTTC. The encoded protein is CASSLGGTGGYNEQFF. The chain recombines TRBV27 with TRBJ2-1; 11 bases are shared with TRBD1. From germline, CDR1 is MNHEY and CDR2 SMNVEV (reference sequence). This CDR3 has 16 residues. The V segment lost 2 bases and the J segment 3 bases; nucleotides outside the gene matches: 3.

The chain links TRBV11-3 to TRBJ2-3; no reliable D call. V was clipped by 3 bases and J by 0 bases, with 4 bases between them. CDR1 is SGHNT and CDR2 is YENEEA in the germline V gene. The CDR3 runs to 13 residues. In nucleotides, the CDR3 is TGTGCCAGCAGCTTTCAAAGCACAGATACGCAGTATTTT. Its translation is CASSFQSTDTQYF.

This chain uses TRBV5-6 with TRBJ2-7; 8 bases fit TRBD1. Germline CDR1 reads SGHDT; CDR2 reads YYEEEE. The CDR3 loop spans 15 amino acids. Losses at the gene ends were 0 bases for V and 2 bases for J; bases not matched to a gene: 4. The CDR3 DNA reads TGTGCCAGCAGCTTGGGATCACAGGGGGCCTACGAGCAGTACTTC. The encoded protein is CASSLGSQGAYEQYF.

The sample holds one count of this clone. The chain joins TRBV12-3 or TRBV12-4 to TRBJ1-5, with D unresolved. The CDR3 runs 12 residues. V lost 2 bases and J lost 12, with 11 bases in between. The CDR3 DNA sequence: TGTGCCAGCAGTTTAAGGCAGGCCCGCCAGCATTTT. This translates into CASSLRQARQHF.

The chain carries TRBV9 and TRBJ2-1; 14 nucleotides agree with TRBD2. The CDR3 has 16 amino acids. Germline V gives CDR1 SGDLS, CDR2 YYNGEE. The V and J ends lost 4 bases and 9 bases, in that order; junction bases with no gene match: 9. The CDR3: CASSPTGTSGSREQFF. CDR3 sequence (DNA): TGTGCCAGCAGCCCCACCGGGACTAGCGGGAGCCGTGAGCAGTTCTTC.

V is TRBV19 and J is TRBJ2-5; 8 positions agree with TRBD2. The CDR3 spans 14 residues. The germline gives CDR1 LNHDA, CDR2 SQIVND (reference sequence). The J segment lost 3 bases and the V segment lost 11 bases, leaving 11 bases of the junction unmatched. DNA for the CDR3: TGTGCCTCTCGGGGGGGGGCGCGGGAAGAGACCCAGTACTTC. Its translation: CASRGGAREETQYF.

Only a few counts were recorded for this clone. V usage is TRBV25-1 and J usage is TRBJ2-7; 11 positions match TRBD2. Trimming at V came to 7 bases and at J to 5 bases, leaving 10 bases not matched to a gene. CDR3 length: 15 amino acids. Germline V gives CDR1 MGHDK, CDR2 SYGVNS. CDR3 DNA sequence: TGTGCCAGCACCACCACTAGCGGGAGTATCCACGAGCAGTACTTC. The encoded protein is CASTTTSGSIHEQYF.

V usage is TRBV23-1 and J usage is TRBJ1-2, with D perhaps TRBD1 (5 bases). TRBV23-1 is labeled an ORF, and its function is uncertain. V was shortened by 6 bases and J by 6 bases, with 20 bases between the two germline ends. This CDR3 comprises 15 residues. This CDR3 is CASRQANPPSHGYTF. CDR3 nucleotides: TGCGCCAGCAGACAGGCCAACCCCCCTTCTCATGGCTACACCTTC.

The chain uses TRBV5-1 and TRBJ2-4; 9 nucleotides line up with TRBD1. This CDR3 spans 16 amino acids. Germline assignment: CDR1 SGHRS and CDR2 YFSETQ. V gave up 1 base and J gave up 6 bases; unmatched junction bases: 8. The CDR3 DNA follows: TGCGCCAGCAGCTTGAGACAGGGGGTAGGGATAAACATTCAGTACTTC. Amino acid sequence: CASSLRQGVGINIQYF. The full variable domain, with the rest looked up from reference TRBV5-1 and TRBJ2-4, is KAGVTQTPRYLIKTRGQQVTLSCSPISGHRSVSWYQQTPGQGLQFLFEYFSETQRNKGNFPGRFSGRQFSNSRSEMNVSTLELGDSALYLCASSLRQGVGINIQYFGAGTRLSVL.

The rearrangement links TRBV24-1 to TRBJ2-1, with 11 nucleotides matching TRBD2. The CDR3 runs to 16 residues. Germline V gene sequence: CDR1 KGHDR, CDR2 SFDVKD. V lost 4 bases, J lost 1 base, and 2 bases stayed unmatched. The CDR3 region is CATSELAGGSYNEQFF. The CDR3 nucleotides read TGTGCCACCAGTGAGTTAGCGGGAGGGTCCTACAATGAGCAGTTCTTC.

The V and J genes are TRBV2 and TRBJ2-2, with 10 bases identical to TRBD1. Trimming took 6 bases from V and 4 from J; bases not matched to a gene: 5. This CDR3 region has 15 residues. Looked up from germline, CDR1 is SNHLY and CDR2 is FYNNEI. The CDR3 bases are TGTGCCAGCAGAAGGGACAGGGGATCCACCGGGGAGCTGTTTTTT. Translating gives CASRRDRGSTGELFF.

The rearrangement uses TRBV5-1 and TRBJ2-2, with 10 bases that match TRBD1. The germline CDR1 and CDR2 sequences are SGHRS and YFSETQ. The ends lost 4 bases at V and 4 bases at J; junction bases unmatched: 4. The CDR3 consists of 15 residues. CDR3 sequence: CASSPGQGFTGELFF. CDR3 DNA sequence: TGCGCCAGCAGCCCGGGACAGGGGTTCACCGGGGAGCTGTTTTTT. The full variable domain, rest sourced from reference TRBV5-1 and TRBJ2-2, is KAGVTQTPRYLIKTRGQQVTLSCSPISGHRSVSWYQQTPGQGLQFLFEYFSETQRNKGNFPGRFSGRQFSNSRSEMNVSTLELGDSALYLCASSPGQGFTGELFFGEGSRLTVL.

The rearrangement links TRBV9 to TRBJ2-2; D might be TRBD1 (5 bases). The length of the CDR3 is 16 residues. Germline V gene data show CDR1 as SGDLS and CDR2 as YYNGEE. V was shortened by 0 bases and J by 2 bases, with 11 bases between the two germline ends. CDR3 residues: CASSVDPGPNTGELFF. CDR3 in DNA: TGTGCCAGCAGCGTAGATCCAGGGCCCAACACCGGGGAGCTGTTTTTT.